This T cell receptor (beta chain) stems from a study of metastatic and nonmetastatic thyroid tumors. On the study more broadly: Repertoires of blood and of tissue (tumor or nodule) from malignant and benign thyroid patients were compared. Study findings and constraints: When malignant thyroid tumors were compared with benign nodules, TCR beta diversity was reportedly significantly higher in the malignant tumors. This held in both blood and tumor samples.

The CDR3 has 16 residues. Germline lookup yields CDR1 SGHKS and CDR2 YYEKEE (reference sequence). V shed 2 bases and J shed 1 base, with 10 bases lying between them. This clone was seen ten or more times. Its antigen is unknown. Per the original methods: Building a distant-metastasis classifier for papillary thyroid cancer drew on CDR3 differences across clinicopathological groups. TCRdb re-called the PCR reads via MiXCR. What appears here as the V and J calls and clone size reflects TCRdb's work, not the paper's. The sample consists of 7,000 to 10,000 clones, 24% of them appearing once. Until they underwent thyroid surgery, no patient had received any treatment.

Sequencing was performed on tumor tissue. The chain couples TRBV5-5 to TRBJ1-6; D gene uncertain. This clonotype was obtained from a female donor with papillary thyroid cancer or a benign thyroid nodule (not recorded which). Some clones in this sample may be carry-over from other donors' samples. The CDR3 region is CASSFTAPSYNSPLHF. CDR3 sequence (DNA): TGTGCCAGCAGCTTTACCGCACCGTCCTATAATTCACCCCTCCACTTT.